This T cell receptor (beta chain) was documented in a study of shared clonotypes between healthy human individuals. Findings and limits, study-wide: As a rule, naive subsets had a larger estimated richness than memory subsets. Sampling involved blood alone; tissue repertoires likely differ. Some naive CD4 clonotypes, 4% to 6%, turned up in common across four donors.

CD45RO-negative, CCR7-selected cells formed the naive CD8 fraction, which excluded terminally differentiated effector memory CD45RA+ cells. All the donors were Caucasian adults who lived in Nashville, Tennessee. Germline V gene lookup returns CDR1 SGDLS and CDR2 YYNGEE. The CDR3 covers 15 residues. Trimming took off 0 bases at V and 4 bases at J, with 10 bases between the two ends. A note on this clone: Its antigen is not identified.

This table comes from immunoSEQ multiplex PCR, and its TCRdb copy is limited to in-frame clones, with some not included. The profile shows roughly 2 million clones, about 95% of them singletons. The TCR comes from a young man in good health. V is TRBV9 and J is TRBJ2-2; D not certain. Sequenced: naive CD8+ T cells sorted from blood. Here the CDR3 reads CASSVGYTLTGELFF. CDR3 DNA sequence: TGTGCCAGCAGCGTAGGATATACGCTCACCGGGGAGCTGTTTTTT.